This paragraph covers one T cell receptor beta chain sequence. This sample stems from a study of T cell responses to AZD1222 COVID-19 vaccine. The table came from immunoSEQ multiplex PCR; TCRdb's copy has only in-frame clones and leaves some out. The repertoire consists of 140,000 or so clones, with about 82% occurring once and the leading ten covering approximately 5%. Trimming removed 1 base at V and 0 bases at J, with 9 bases between. In germline, CDR1 is SNHLY, CDR2 FYNNEI. The CDR3 has 15 amino acids. The TCR was taken from an adult who received the AZD1222 COVID-19 vaccine. The source was peripheral blood, collected 28 days after the second AZD1222 dose. The V and J genes are TRBV2 and TRBJ1-1; D call uncertain. The CDR3 region has the DNA TGTGCCAGCAGTGAAGACCCGGGAATGAACACTGAAGCTTTCTTT. Protein product: CASSEDPGMNTEAFF.